These T cell receptor beta chains were read from a single sample in a study of blood T cell repertoires in COVID-19. The table came from immunoSEQ multiplex PCR; TCRdb's copy has only in-frame clones and leaves some out. The table lists 200,000 to 300,000 clones, 82% of them singletons. Sequencing used peripheral blood. These receptors came from a woman in her sixties with active or convalescent COVID-19. The CDR3 runs from the conserved cysteine through the conserved F or W. The order of the fields is clone size, V gene, J gene, D gene, CDR3 length, CDR3 DNA, CDR3 protein. A D gene is named only where the DNA matches it firmly. Size values are once, few and many counts, or a class for expanded clones, and some rows have none.

clone_size: .; v_call: TRBV5-1; j_call: TRBJ2-7; d_call: TRBD1; cdr3_length: 14; cdr3_nt: TGCGCCAGCAGCCCATCTACAGGGGTCTACGAGCAGTACTTC; cdr3_aa: CASSPSTGVYEQYF
clone_size: .; v_call: TRBV5-8; j_call: TRBJ1-5; d_call: TRBD1; cdr3_length: 14; cdr3_nt: TGTGCCAGCAGCTTCGGGACAGCTAATCAGCCCCAGCATTTT; cdr3_aa: CASSFGTANQPQHF
clone_size: .; v_call: TRBV24-1; j_call: TRBJ2-5; d_call: .; cdr3_length: 12; cdr3_nt: TGTGCCACCAGCGACGGAGAGAGGACCCAGTACTTC; cdr3_aa: CATSDGERTQYF
clone_size: .; v_call: TRBV6-1; j_call: TRBJ1-2; d_call: .; cdr3_length: 13; cdr3_nt: TGTGCCAGCAGTGAAGCAGGGGGCTATGGCTACACCTTC; cdr3_aa: CASSEAGGYGYTF
clone_size: few; v_call: TRBV4-1; j_call: TRBJ2-1; d_call: TRBD2; cdr3_length: 17; cdr3_nt: TGCGCCAGCCGGGGACGGGCCACTAGCGGGTCCTACAATGAGCAGTTCTTC; cdr3_aa: CASRGRATSGSYNEQFF
clone_size: .; v_call: TRBV12-1; j_call: TRBJ2-2; d_call: .; cdr3_length: 15; cdr3_nt: TGTGCCAGCAGCCCCGAGCACGGTGGTGCCGGGGAGCTGTTTTTT; cdr3_aa: CASSPEHGGAGELFF
clone_size: .; v_call: TRBV10-3; j_call: TRBJ1-2; d_call: .; cdr3_length: 13; cdr3_nt: TGTGCCATCAGTGAAGAGGGAGACTATGGCTACACCTTC; cdr3_aa: CAISEEGDYGYTF
clone_size: .; v_call: TRBV7-6; j_call: TRBJ2-3; d_call: TRBD1; cdr3_length: 15; cdr3_nt: TGTGCCAGCAGCAAGAGGACAGGGGACACAGATACGCAGTATTTT; cdr3_aa: CASSKRTGDTDTQYF
clone_size: .; v_call: TRBV5-1; j_call: TRBJ1-4; d_call: TRBD1; cdr3_length: 14; cdr3_nt: TGCGCCAGCAGCTCCCTGGGACAGGGTGAAAAACTGTTTTTT; cdr3_aa: CASSSLGQGEKLFF
clone_size: .; v_call: TRBV7-9; j_call: TRBJ2-5; d_call: TRBD2; cdr3_length: 16; cdr3_nt: TGTGCCAGCAGCTTATATAGCGGGGGCGGAAAAGAGACCCAGTACTTC; cdr3_aa: CASSLYSGGGKETQYF
clone_size: .; v_call: TRBV3-1/TRBV3-2; j_call: TRBJ2-5; d_call: .; cdr3_length: 14; cdr3_nt: TGTGCCAGCAGCCAAGTAGGAGTCCAAGAGACCCAGTACTTC; cdr3_aa: CASSQVGVQETQYF
clone_size: .; v_call: TRBV28; j_call: TRBJ2-5; d_call: TRBD2; cdr3_length: 15; cdr3_nt: TGTGCCAGCAGTCTCGGACTAGCTAAACAAGAGACCCAGTACTTC; cdr3_aa: CASSLGLAKQETQYF
clone_size: .; v_call: TRBV7-9; j_call: TRBJ2-1; d_call: .; cdr3_length: 14; cdr3_nt: TGTGCCAGCAGCGGAGGGCCCTCCTACAATGAGCAGTTCTTC; cdr3_aa: CASSGGPSYNEQFF
clone_size: .; v_call: TRBV29-1; j_call: TRBJ1-2; d_call: TRBD1; cdr3_length: 18; cdr3_nt: TGCAGCGCCATCCGGGACAGGGCAAAGGCCAATTCTAACTATGGCTACACCTTC; cdr3_aa: CSAIRDRAKANSNYGYTF
clone_size: few; v_call: TRBV6-5; j_call: TRBJ1-3; d_call: .; cdr3_length: 13; cdr3_nt: TGTGCCGGACAGCTCAAGGGTGGAAACACCATATATTTT; cdr3_aa: CAGQLKGGNTIYF
clone_size: once; v_call: TRBV11-2; j_call: TRBJ1-6; d_call: .; cdr3_length: 14; cdr3_nt: TGTGCCAGCAGACAGAGCTCCTATAATTCACCCCTCCACTTT; cdr3_aa: CASRQSSYNSPLHF
clone_size: .; v_call: TRBV5-5; j_call: TRBJ2-3; d_call: .; cdr3_length: 15; cdr3_nt: TGTGCCAGCAGCTTGCTGGTGCTCAGTGGAGATACGCAGTATTTT; cdr3_aa: CASSLLVLSGDTQYF
clone_size: .; v_call: TRBV12-3/TRBV12-4; j_call: TRBJ2-7; d_call: .; cdr3_length: 13; cdr3_nt: TGTGCCAGCATGGCACAGGTTTCCTACGAGCAGTACTTC; cdr3_aa: CASMAQVSYEQYF
clone_size: few; v_call: TRBV9; j_call: TRBJ1-2; d_call: .; cdr3_length: 15; cdr3_nt: TGTGCCAGCAGCGCACTTGATACCGGGAACTATGGCTACACCTTC; cdr3_aa: CASSALDTGNYGYTF
clone_size: .; v_call: TRBV7-2; j_call: TRBJ2-3; d_call: .; cdr3_length: 14; cdr3_nt: TGTGCCAGCAGGCTGGGCGGGTCCACAGATACGCAGTATTTT; cdr3_aa: CASRLGGSTDTQYF
clone_size: .; v_call: TRBV15; j_call: TRBJ2-3; d_call: TRBD2; cdr3_length: 16; cdr3_nt: TGTGCCACCAGCCGAGGGCGGGGGGGCCCCACAGATACGCAGTATTTT; cdr3_aa: CATSRGRGGPTDTQYF
clone_size: .; v_call: TRBV18; j_call: TRBJ1-2; d_call: .; cdr3_length: 15; cdr3_nt: TGTGCCAGCTCACCGTACCTGCAGGGAAACTATGGCTACACCTTC; cdr3_aa: CASSPYLQGNYGYTF
clone_size: once; v_call: TRBV9; j_call: TRBJ2-3; d_call: .; cdr3_length: 15; cdr3_nt: TGTGCCAGCAGCGTCCAGTCCCAGGGGACAGATACGCAGTATTTT; cdr3_aa: CASSVQSQGTDTQYF
clone_size: .; v_call: TRBV11-2; j_call: TRBJ1-2; d_call: .; cdr3_length: 14; cdr3_nt: TGTGCCAGCAGCTTAGCAAGGGGGGGTTATGGCTACACCTTC; cdr3_aa: CASSLARGGYGYTF
clone_size: few; v_call: TRBV5-1; j_call: TRBJ2-7; d_call: TRBD2; cdr3_length: 16; cdr3_nt: TGCGCCAGCAGCTTGAGGACTAGCGGGGCGAGCTACGAGCAGTACTTC; cdr3_aa: CASSLRTSGASYEQYF
clone_size: .; v_call: TRBV7-8; j_call: TRBJ1-2; d_call: .; cdr3_length: 14; cdr3_nt: TGTGCCAGCAGCCCCGTATTGGGGGGCTATGGCTACACCTTC; cdr3_aa: CASSPVLGGYGYTF
clone_size: .; v_call: TRBV19; j_call: TRBJ2-2; d_call: .; cdr3_length: 14; cdr3_nt: TGTGCCAGCGACGTCAGGACGAACACCGGGGAGCTGTTTTTT; cdr3_aa: CASDVRTNTGELFF
clone_size: .; v_call: TRBV6-5; j_call: TRBJ2-2; d_call: .; cdr3_length: 14; cdr3_nt: TGTGCCAGCAGTTACTCTTCAGGGGCCGGGGAGCTGTTTTTT; cdr3_aa: CASSYSSGAGELFF
clone_size: .; v_call: TRBV5-8; j_call: TRBJ1-6; d_call: .; cdr3_length: 14; cdr3_nt: TGTGCCAGCAGCTTGGGCCGGGGGAGTTCACCCCTCCACTTT; cdr3_aa: CASSLGRGSSPLHF
clone_size: .; v_call: TRBV5-4; j_call: TRBJ2-3; d_call: TRBD2; cdr3_length: 16; cdr3_nt: TGTGCCAGCACCAAAAGAGCGGGGGACCTCACAGATACGCAGTATTTT; cdr3_aa: CASTKRAGDLTDTQYF
clone_size: .; v_call: TRBV3-1/TRBV3-2; j_call: TRBJ1-2; d_call: .; cdr3_length: 15; cdr3_nt: TGTGCCAGCAGCCAAGATTTGGGGCTCCTCCGTGGCTACACCTTC; cdr3_aa: CASSQDLGLLRGYTF
clone_size: .; v_call: TRBV9; j_call: TRBJ1-2; d_call: TRBD1; cdr3_length: 15; cdr3_nt: TGTGCCAGCAGCGCGACAGGGATCGACCGCTATGGCTACACCTTC; cdr3_aa: CASSATGIDRYGYTF
clone_size: .; v_call: TRBV19; j_call: TRBJ1-1; d_call: .; cdr3_length: 13; cdr3_nt: TGTGCCAGTAGTATAGGACAGTTCACTGAAGCTTTCTTT; cdr3_aa: CASSIGQFTEAFF
clone_size: .; v_call: TRBV3-1/TRBV3-2; j_call: TRBJ1-2; d_call: TRBD1; cdr3_length: 13; cdr3_nt: TGTGCCAGCAGCCAGGGACAGGAGGATGGCTACACCTTC; cdr3_aa: CASSQGQEDGYTF
clone_size: .; v_call: TRBV3-1/TRBV3-2; j_call: TRBJ2-7; d_call: TRBD1; cdr3_length: 14; cdr3_nt: TGTGCCAGCACTCGCCGGGACAGGAATTACGAGCAGTACTTC; cdr3_aa: CASTRRDRNYEQYF
clone_size: few; v_call: TRBV27; j_call: TRBJ2-2; d_call: TRBD1; cdr3_length: 17; cdr3_nt: TGTGCCAGCAGCCGATGGGGGGGGACAGGGGACACCGGGGAGCTGTTTTTT; cdr3_aa: CASSRWGGTGDTGELFF
clone_size: .; v_call: TRBV30; j_call: TRBJ1-4; d_call: .; cdr3_length: 13; cdr3_nt: TGTGCCTGGAGTGTTGGGGCAGGCGAAAAACTGTTTTTT; cdr3_aa: CAWSVGAGEKLFF
clone_size: once; v_call: TRBV4-3; j_call: TRBJ2-2; d_call: TRBD1; cdr3_length: 17; cdr3_nt: TGCGCCAGCAGCCGAACCCCGGGACAGGGGGCCACCGGGGAGCTGTTTTTT; cdr3_aa: CASSRTPGQGATGELFF
clone_size: .; v_call: TRBV9; j_call: TRBJ2-7; d_call: TRBD1; cdr3_length: 14; cdr3_nt: TGTGCCAGCAGCGCAGGACAGGGGTACTACGAGCAGTACTTC; cdr3_aa: CASSAGQGYYEQYF
clone_size: .; v_call: TRBV5-8; j_call: TRBJ1-1; d_call: TRBD1; cdr3_length: 13; cdr3_nt: TGTGCCAGCAGCTGGGACAGGGGGACTGAAGCTTTCTTT; cdr3_aa: CASSWDRGTEAFF
clone_size: once; v_call: TRBV5-6; j_call: TRBJ2-5; d_call: .; cdr3_length: 13; cdr3_nt: TGTGCCAGCAGCTTCGGGAACCAAGAGACCCAGTACTTC; cdr3_aa: CASSFGNQETQYF
clone_size: .; v_call: TRBV15; j_call: TRBJ1-6; d_call: TRBD1; cdr3_length: 16; cdr3_nt: TGTGCCACCAGCCGACAGGGCCCCAGTAGAAATTCACCCCTCCACTTT; cdr3_aa: CATSRQGPSRNSPLHF
clone_size: .; v_call: TRBV6-2/TRBV6-3; j_call: TRBJ1-1; d_call: .; cdr3_length: 12; cdr3_nt: TGTGCCAGCAGTTACCAGCGGACTGAAGCTTTCTTT; cdr3_aa: CASSYQRTEAFF
clone_size: .; v_call: TRBV10-1; j_call: TRBJ2-2; d_call: TRBD1; cdr3_length: 16; cdr3_nt: TGCGCCAGCAGTCCCGGGGGACAGGGGAACACCGGGGAGCTGTTTTTT; cdr3_aa: CASSPGGQGNTGELFF
clone_size: .; v_call: TRBV19; j_call: TRBJ1-6; d_call: .; cdr3_length: 13; cdr3_nt: TGTGCCAGTAAACCAGGGAACAATTCACCCCTCCACTTT; cdr3_aa: CASKPGNNSPLHF
clone_size: .; v_call: TRBV6-2/TRBV6-3; j_call: TRBJ1-1; d_call: .; cdr3_length: 13; cdr3_nt: TGTGCCAGCAGTAGACTTGCGGACACTGAAGCTTTCTTT; cdr3_aa: CASSRLADTEAFF
clone_size: .; v_call: TRBV7-9; j_call: TRBJ2-7; d_call: TRBD1; cdr3_length: 15; cdr3_nt: TGTGCCAGCAGCCGCGGACAGGGGGCATATTACGAGCAGTACTTC; cdr3_aa: CASSRGQGAYYEQYF
clone_size: .; v_call: TRBV2; j_call: TRBJ2-7; d_call: .; cdr3_length: 13; cdr3_nt: TGTGCCAGCAGTGAAAGCAGGGGCTACGAGCAGTACTTC; cdr3_aa: CASSESRGYEQYF
clone_size: .; v_call: TRBV19; j_call: TRBJ2-5; d_call: .; cdr3_length: 14; cdr3_nt: TGTGCCAGTAGTATAGATAACGGCAGGGAGACCCAGTACTTC; cdr3_aa: CASSIDNGRETQYF
clone_size: .; v_call: TRBV19; j_call: TRBJ2-5; d_call: .; cdr3_length: 16; cdr3_nt: TGTGCCAGTAGAGCCCCGAGCGGCCCAACCAGGGAGACCCAGTACTTC; cdr3_aa: CASRAPSGPTRETQYF
clone_size: .; v_call: TRBV19; j_call: TRBJ1-1; d_call: .; cdr3_length: 15; cdr3_nt: TGTGCCAGTAGTATAGATCCGAGGACTGTCGCTGAAGCTTTCTTT; cdr3_aa: CASSIDPRTVAEAFF
clone_size: .; v_call: TRBV4-1; j_call: TRBJ1-2; d_call: .; cdr3_length: 14; cdr3_nt: TGCGCCAGCAGCCAAGACCGGGAGCACTATGGCTACACCTTC; cdr3_aa: CASSQDREHYGYTF
clone_size: once; v_call: TRBV2; j_call: TRBJ1-6; d_call: TRBD1; cdr3_length: 16; cdr3_nt: TGTGCCAGCAGGGCCACAGGGGGGCCTTATAATTCACCCCTCCACTTT; cdr3_aa: CASRATGGPYNSPLHF
clone_size: .; v_call: TRBV6-2/TRBV6-3; j_call: TRBJ2-7; d_call: TRBD1; cdr3_length: 19; cdr3_nt: TGTGCCAGCAGTTACTTACAACCTCATCTTGGGACAGGGCCTTACGAGCAGTACTTC; cdr3_aa: CASSYLQPHLGTGPYEQYF
clone_size: few; v_call: TRBV7-9; j_call: TRBJ2-5; d_call: .; cdr3_length: 16; cdr3_nt: TGTGCCAGCAGCTCAGAGTGGGGGGGCAGATCTAAGACCCAGTACTTC; cdr3_aa: CASSSEWGGRSKTQYF
clone_size: .; v_call: TRBV2; j_call: TRBJ2-1; d_call: .; cdr3_length: 14; cdr3_nt: TGTGCCAGCAGTGAAGTCCGGACTTCTAATGAGCAGTTCTTC; cdr3_aa: CASSEVRTSNEQFF
clone_size: .; v_call: TRBV11-1; j_call: TRBJ1-1; d_call: TRBD1; cdr3_length: 15; cdr3_nt: TGTGCCAGCAGCTCGGGACAGGGCAAGAACACTGAAGCTTTCTTT; cdr3_aa: CASSSGQGKNTEAFF
clone_size: .; v_call: TRBV5-1; j_call: TRBJ1-4; d_call: TRBD1; cdr3_length: 16; cdr3_nt: TGCGCCAGCAGCTTGCCACAGGGGGTTACTAATGAAAAACTGTTTTTT; cdr3_aa: CASSLPQGVTNEKLFF